This TCR beta chain is drawn from a study of T cell responses to AZD1222 COVID-19 vaccine. Study at large: Whether given at about 4 or about 12 weeks, second doses were pooled. Study-level results: Regions 160-218 and 743-854 dominated among vaccine-associated CD4 TCRs spanning spike. Spike-specific TCRs gained breadth and depth after people received two AZD1222 doses. Repertoires were sampled only after the peak T cell response.

Germline CDR1 SEHNR, CDR2 FQNEAQ (reference sequence). The V end lost 8 bases, the J end lost 0 bases, and 9 bases lay between the germline ends. The CDR3 contains 13 residues. This clone was seen only a few times. Its antigen remains unknown. The protocol was immunoSEQ multiplex PCR, while the TCRdb copy is restricted to in-frame clones and leaves out a portion. Of about 140,000 clones listed, over 85% were seen once; the top ten hold more than 5%. The rearrangement joins TRBV7-9 to TRBJ2-3; possibly TRBD1 for D (5 bases). The sequenced sample was peripheral blood, obtained on day 0 of AZD1222 vaccination. This sequence was found in an adult in good health. CDR3 nucleotide sequence: TGTGCCAGCGGGCCAGGGAGCACAGATACGCAGTATTTT. Its translation is CASGPGSTDTQYF.